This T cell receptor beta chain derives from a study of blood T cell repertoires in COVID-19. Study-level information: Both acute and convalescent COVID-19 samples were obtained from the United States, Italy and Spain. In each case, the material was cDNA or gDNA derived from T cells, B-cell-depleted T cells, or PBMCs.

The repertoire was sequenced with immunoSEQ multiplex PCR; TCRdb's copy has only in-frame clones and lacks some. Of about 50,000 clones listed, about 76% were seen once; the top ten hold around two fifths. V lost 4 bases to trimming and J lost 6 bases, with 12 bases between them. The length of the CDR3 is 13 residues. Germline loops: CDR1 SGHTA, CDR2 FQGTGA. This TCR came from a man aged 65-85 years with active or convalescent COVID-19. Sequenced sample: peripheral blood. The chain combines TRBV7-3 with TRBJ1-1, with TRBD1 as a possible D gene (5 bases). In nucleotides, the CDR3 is TGTGCCAGCAGCTCCCAGGGATTGGCTGAAGCTTTCTTT. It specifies CASSSQGLAEAFF.